This TCR beta chain was sequenced for a study of cytomegalovirus exposure and HLA in healthy donors. Researchers ran the PCR with 60 Vbeta and 13 Jbeta primers. The protocol was immunoSEQ multiplex PCR, while the TCRdb copy is restricted to in-frame clones and leaves out a portion. The sample yields around 190,000 clones, approximately 86% seen once. Whole-study results and caveats: It was reported that the classifier diagnosed cytomegalovirus status with high specificity and sensitivity in both the original and validation cohorts. Follow-up analysis later connected one missense variant in DCLRE1C with trimming of TCR beta V- and J-genes. The authors enumerated over 150 TCR beta chains as linked to cytomegalovirus. There were several of the most significant clusters that appeared linked to common viral pathogens in a later analysis.

Concerning this clone itself: The antigen is not known.

From germline, CDR1 is MNHEY and CDR2 SMNVEV (reference sequence). The CDR3 runs to 17 residues. The V segment lost 0 bases and the J segment 9 bases; nucleotides outside the gene matches: 12. The receptor comes from a woman between 18 and 29 years old in good health and CMV-seronegative. The rearrangement joins TRBV27 to TRBJ2-1; 9 positions agree with TRBD2. Sequencing input: PBMCs. The CDR3 DNA reads as TGTGCCAGCAGTTTATCAGCGGGAGGTTTAAGTGGTGGTGAGCAGTTCTTC. Translation: CASSLSAGGLSGGEQFF.